Ten or more counts support the clone carrying this T cell receptor beta chain. Its specificity is not known. The data belong to a study of T cells in Graves' hyperthyroidism and ophthalmopathy. The germline V gene encodes CDR1 LGHDT and CDR2 YNNKEL (reference sequence). The CDR3 sequence is 17 residues long. The J segment lost 9 bases and the V segment lost 1 base, leaving 16 bases of the junction unmatched. TCR beta CDR3 regions were amplified from RNA transcripts. First-round RT-PCR targeting the TCR CDR3 was performed with the HTBI primer set. From the multiplex PCR reads, TCRdb called clonotypes with MiXCR, one entry per CDR3 protein. Seen here are under 350,000 distinct CDR3 sequences, 15% to 20% observed once, and the top ten hold 45% to 55%. Study-level points and caveats: Through a model of 13 V-J features, ophthalmopathy was separated from stable hyperthyroidism.

The rearrangement links TRBV3-1 to TRBJ2-7; 9 nucleotides agree with TRBD2. Sequences were obtained from blood. The sequence was collected from a woman between 50 and 59 years old with Graves' hyperthyroidism. This CDR3 is CASSQGGERLAVLGQYF. The CDR3, as DNA: TGTGCCAGCAGCCAAGGGGGAGAGCGACTAGCGGTCTTGGGGCAGTACTTC.